A selection of T cell receptor beta chains follows, all from one sample in a study of T-cell reconstitution after alpha-beta-depleted transplantation in children. TCRdb re-analysed the PCR reads in MiXCR, keeping a single row per CDR3 protein. Altogether more than 450,000 distinct CDR3 sequences are present, around 19% being singletons, with the ten largest covering 3.3%. Sequenced here: PBMCs from the stem cell graft donor, sampled from the stem cell graft. These receptor sequences come from a human donor who donated a stem cell graft to a child with acute lymphoblastic leukemia. Both conserved end residues are part of each CDR3.

J gene: TRBJ2-5; V gene: TRBV6-1; CDR3 protein: CASSPEGGGVETQYF
J gene: TRBJ2-4; V gene: TRBV5-1; CDR3 protein: CASSLDFSGAKNIQYF
J gene: TRBJ2-7; V gene: TRBV10-3; CDR3 protein: CAISLGLAGQEQYF
J gene: TRBJ2-2; V gene: TRBV15; CDR3 protein: CATSRDRNTGELFF
J gene: TRBJ2-1; V gene: TRBV7-9; CDR3 protein: CASSLAYETSGNNEQFF
J gene: TRBJ2-6; V gene: TRBV29-1; CDR3 protein: CSVEGRGIPTGANVLTF
J gene: TRBJ2-2; V gene: TRBV29-1; CDR3 protein: CSVVGHRKNTGELFF
J gene: TRBJ2-1; V gene: TRBV20-1; CDR3 protein: CSARDVLAGIFNEQFF
J gene: TRBJ2-7; V gene: TRBV5-1; CDR3 protein: CASSWGTGGSYEQYF
J gene: TRBJ1-5; V gene: TRBV13; CDR3 protein: CASSRRGPDQPQHF
J gene: TRBJ2-1; V gene: TRBV5-1; CDR3 protein: CASSWGQGLNNEQFF
J gene: TRBJ2-1; V gene: TRBV20-1; CDR3 protein: CSARPPNYNEQFF
J gene: TRBJ2-1; V gene: TRBV11-2; CDR3 protein: CASSLGVRVVNEQFF
J gene: TRBJ2-3; V gene: TRBV7-8; CDR3 protein: CASSFPSPGTVDTDTQYF
J gene: TRBJ2-5; V gene: TRBV11-1; CDR3 protein: CASSSWTPVVETQYF
J gene: TRBJ1-5; V gene: TRBV12-3/TRBV12-4; CDR3 protein: CASSLQRDQPQHF
J gene: TRBJ2-3; V gene: TRBV5-6; CDR3 protein: CASSPGLGPDTQYF
J gene: TRBJ2-2; V gene: TRBV5-1; CDR3 protein: CASSLVTGVGTGELFF
J gene: TRBJ2-2; V gene: TRBV20-1; CDR3 protein: CSARGTGGRRTGELFF
J gene: TRBJ1-4; V gene: TRBV4-1; CDR3 protein: CASSEGASGEKLFF
J gene: TRBJ1-5; V gene: TRBV27; CDR3 protein: CASSSPANYRLLHF
J gene: TRBJ1-4; V gene: TRBV18; CDR3 protein: CASSPFSDGPREKLFF
J gene: TRBJ1-2; V gene: TRBV29-1; CDR3 protein: CSVEGQNYGYTF
J gene: TRBJ2-2; V gene: TRBV2; CDR3 protein: CATQRDRGATGELFF
J gene: TRBJ2-5; V gene: TRBV5-1; CDR3 protein: CATKAGLAGDSQETQYF
J gene: TRBJ2-1; V gene: TRBV7-3; CDR3 protein: CASSLTTGNEQFF
J gene: TRBJ2-7; V gene: TRBV28; CDR3 protein: CASSTSGRTYEQYF
J gene: TRBJ2-7; V gene: TRBV3-1; CDR3 protein: CASSQVLAGNEQYF
J gene: TRBJ1-5; V gene: TRBV7-9; CDR3 protein: CASSLAHGQPQHF
J gene: TRBJ2-1; V gene: TRBV5-1; CDR3 protein: CASSFGTGYGWSDEQFF
J gene: TRBJ2-1; V gene: TRBV29-1; CDR3 protein: CSVEGPRWSDSYNEQFF
J gene: TRBJ2-7; V gene: TRBV5-1; CDR3 protein: CASSRGGLADEQYF
J gene: TRBJ2-1; V gene: TRBV29-1; CDR3 protein: CSGFPGSVYHNEQFF
J gene: TRBJ2-7; V gene: TRBV12-2; CDR3 protein: CASRFSSSGDLSYEQYF
J gene: TRBJ1-5; V gene: TRBV20-1; CDR3 protein: CSARDGGSHQPQHF
J gene: TRBJ2-7; V gene: TRBV7-9; CDR3 protein: CASSDGMRDPYEQYF
J gene: TRBJ2-3; V gene: TRBV12-3/TRBV12-4; CDR3 protein: CASTPTGPSTDTQYF
J gene: TRBJ2-3; V gene: TRBV5-1; CDR3 protein: CASSLERGPDTQYF
J gene: TRBJ2-5; V gene: TRBV11-2; CDR3 protein: CASSRTSAGTQYF
J gene: TRBJ1-1; V gene: TRBV20-1; CDR3 protein: CSAMGQNTEAFF
J gene: TRBJ1-5; V gene: TRBV10-2; CDR3 protein: CASSETGDWSNQPQHF